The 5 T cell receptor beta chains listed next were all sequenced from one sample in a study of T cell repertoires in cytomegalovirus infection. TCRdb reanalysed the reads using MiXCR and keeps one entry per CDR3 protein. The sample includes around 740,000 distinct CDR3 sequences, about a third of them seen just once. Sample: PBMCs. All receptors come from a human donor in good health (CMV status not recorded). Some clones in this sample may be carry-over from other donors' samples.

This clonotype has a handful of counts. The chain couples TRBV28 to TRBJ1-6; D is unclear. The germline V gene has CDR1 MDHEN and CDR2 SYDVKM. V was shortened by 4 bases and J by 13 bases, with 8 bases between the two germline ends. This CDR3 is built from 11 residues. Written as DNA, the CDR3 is TGTGCCAGCAGTTCGTCCGCGCCCCTCCACTTT. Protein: CASSSSAPLHF.

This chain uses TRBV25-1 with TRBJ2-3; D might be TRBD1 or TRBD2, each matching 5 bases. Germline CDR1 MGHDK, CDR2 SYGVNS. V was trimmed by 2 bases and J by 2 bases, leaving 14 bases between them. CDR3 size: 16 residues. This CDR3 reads CASSEPGRAATDTQYF. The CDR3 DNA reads TGTGCCAGCAGTGAACCGGGGCGGGCTGCCACAGATACGCAGTATTTT.

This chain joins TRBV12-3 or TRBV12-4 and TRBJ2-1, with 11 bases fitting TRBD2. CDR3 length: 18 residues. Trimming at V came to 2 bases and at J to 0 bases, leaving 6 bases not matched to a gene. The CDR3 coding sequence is TGTGCCAGCAGTTTACTAGCGGGAGGCCTTAGCTCCTACAATGAGCAGTTCTTC. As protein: CASSLLAGGLSSYNEQFF.

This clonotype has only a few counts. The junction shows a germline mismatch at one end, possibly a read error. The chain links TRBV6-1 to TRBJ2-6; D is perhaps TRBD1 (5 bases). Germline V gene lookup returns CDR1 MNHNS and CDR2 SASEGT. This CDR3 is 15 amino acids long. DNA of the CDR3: TGTGCCAGCAGTTCGGCAGGCAAAGGGGACAACGTCCTGACTTTC. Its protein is CASSSAGKGDNVLTF.

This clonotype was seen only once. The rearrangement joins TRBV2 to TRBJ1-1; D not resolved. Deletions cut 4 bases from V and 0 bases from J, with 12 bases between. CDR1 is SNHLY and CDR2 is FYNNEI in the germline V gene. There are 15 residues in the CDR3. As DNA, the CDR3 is TGTGCCAGCAGTGTTTCACAGCTCATGAACACTGAAGCTTTCTTT. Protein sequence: CASSVSQLMNTEAFF.